This T cell receptor (beta chain) was sequenced during a study of blood T cell dynamics during melanoma immunotherapy. Study in general: Metastatic melanoma patients received first-line pembrolizumab or nivolumab plus ipilimumab.

The data were produced by immunoSEQ multiplex PCR, yet TCRdb's version contains in-frame clones alone and is incomplete. The table lists approximately 7,600 clones, about 84% of them singletons. Documented time point: week 3, after first cycle of checkpoint inhibitor. Comments on this clone: Its specificity is unknown.

Whole-study findings and limits: The study could not tell melanoma-specific clones from general immune activation. Disease-control patients' PBMC repertoires became either more clonal or more diverse at W3.

Trimming took 4 bases from V and 5 from J; bases not matched to a gene: 8. Per germline, CDR1 SGHRS and CDR2 YFSETQ. The CDR3 sequence is 15 residues long. This receptor was identified in a human donor with melanoma. The sequences come from blood, collected from a patient treated with checkpoint blockade. The chain joins TRBV5-1 to TRBJ2-7; 11 bases align to TRBD1. The CDR3 reads CASSILGQGEHEQYV. Written as DNA, the CDR3 is TGCGCCAGCAGCATACTGGGACAGGGGGAACACGAGCAGTACGTC.